Below, 19 T cell receptor beta chains from the same sample are listed, as sequenced in a study of blood T cell repertoires in COVID-19. The method was immunoSEQ multiplex PCR; TCRdb's version includes in-frame clones alone and lacks a portion of them. The sample records about 160,000 clones, more than 75% being singletons. The sequencing input was peripheral blood. The origin of the receptors is a man aged 60 to 69 with active or convalescent COVID-19.

The CDR3 DNA follows: TGTGCCAGCAGTCCCCTTCGGGACAGCCTGGGGGAGACCCAGTACTTC. The encoded protein is CASSPLRDSLGETQYF. The V gene is TRBV27, the J gene TRBJ2-5; 7 bases agree with TRBD1. Germline V gives CDR1 MNHEY, CDR2 SMNVEV (reference sequence). V dropped 5 bases and J dropped 5; count of bases not matched to a gene: 14. This CDR3 is 16 amino acids long.

The V gene is TRBV11-2, the J gene TRBJ2-1; 11 nucleotides match TRBD1. V lost 4 bases and J lost 5; bases outside the gene matches: 1. The length of the CDR3 is 14 residues. Germline V gene lookup returns CDR1 SGHAT and CDR2 FQNNGV. The CDR3 spells CASSWTGGHNEQFF. The CDR3 nucleotides are TGTGCCAGCAGCTGGACAGGGGGCCACAATGAGCAGTTCTTC. The variable domain in full, with the rest retrieved from reference TRBV11-2 and TRBJ2-1, is EAGVAQSPRYKIIEKRQSVAFWCNPISGHATLYWYQQILGQGPKLLIQFQNNGVVDDSQLPKDRFSAERLKGVDSTLKIQPAKLEDSAVYLCASSWTGGHNEQFFGPGTRLTVL.

The chain carries TRBV18 and TRBJ2-7, with TRBD1 matching 9 bases. Looked up from germline, CDR1 is KGHSH and CDR2 is LQKENI. The CDR3 is 16 residues long. The V segment lost 0 bases and the J segment 4 bases; nucleotides outside the gene matches: 7. CDR3 coding DNA: TGTGCCAGCTCACCACCCGGGACAGGGAGGAGGTACGAGCAGTACTTC. This gives the protein CASSPPGTGRRYEQYF.

V and J are TRBV10-3 and TRBJ2-1; 8 bases match TRBD1. CDR1 is ENHRY and CDR2 is SYGVKD in the germline V gene. V dropped 4 bases and J dropped 4; count of bases not matched to a gene: 9. The CDR3 contains 16 residues. DNA for the CDR3: TGTGCCATCAGTGGGAGACAGGGGAAAGTATACAATGAGCAGTTCTTC. Encoded protein: CAISGRQGKVYNEQFF.

A single count supports this clone. The chain combines TRBV6-1 with TRBJ1-2, with a tentative D call TRBD1 (5 bases). Germline-derived CDR1 and CDR2 are MNHNS and SASEGT. Deletions cut 0 bases from V and 6 bases from J, with 14 bases between. The CDR3 totals 15 residues. CDR3: CASSEAGTGQDGYTF. The CDR3 DNA reads as TGTGCCAGCAGTGAAGCTGGAACAGGTCAGGATGGCTACACCTTC.

This clone appeared once. The genes are TRBV3-1 (or the pseudogene TRBV3-2) and TRBJ2-7; 11 bases line up with TRBD2. The trim removed 4 bases at V and 4 bases at J, leaving 3 bases unmatched. Germline-derived CDR1 and CDR2 are LGHDT and YNNKEL (reference sequence). The CDR3 extends over 14 amino acids. The CDR3 region is CASSPTSGGYEQYF. Written as DNA, the CDR3 is TGTGCCAGCAGCCCAACTAGCGGGGGTTACGAGCAGTACTTC.

This sequence joins TRBV19 and TRBJ1-1, with 7 bases identical to TRBD1. The CDR3 covers 15 residues. From germline, CDR1 is LNHDA and CDR2 SQIVND (reference sequence). Germline trimming cut 6 bases from V and 5 bases from J; bases unmatched to any gene: 12. The CDR3 DNA reads TGTGCCAGTAGCAGGGTGGTAGGGGGCCGAACTGAAGCTTTCTTT. It translates to CASSRVVGGRTEAFF.

This rearrangement joins TRBV5-1 to TRBJ1-5; D is unresolved. Per germline, CDR1 SGHRS and CDR2 YFSETQ. This CDR3 contains 15 residues. V was trimmed by 2 bases and J by 0 bases, leaving 9 bases between them. The DNA of the CDR3 is TGCGCCAGCAGCTTAACATCAGGTAGCAATCAGCCCCAGCATTTT. Its protein product is CASSLTSGSNQPQHF.

This chain connects TRBV2 to TRBJ2-3, with a tentative D call TRBD1 (5 bases). The ends were cut back, 1 base at V and 4 bases at J, with 6 bases in the middle. The V gene's germline CDR1 is SNHLY and CDR2 FYNNEI. The CDR3 is 13 residues long. CDR3 loop: CASSEEGPDTQYF. The CDR3 region has the DNA TGTGCCAGCAGTGAAGAGGGGCCAGATACGCAGTATTTT.

The genes are TRBV19 and TRBJ2-1; D is possibly TRBD1 (7 bases). The CDR3 runs 15 residues. The ends were cut back, 3 bases at V and 2 bases at J, with 11 bases in the middle. Germline CDR1 and CDR2: LNHDA and SQIVND (reference sequence). CDR3 residues: CASSIQGGTYNEQFF. As DNA, the CDR3 is TGTGCCAGTAGTATCCAGGGGGGCACCTACAATGAGCAGTTCTTC.

The gene calls are TRBV10-3 and TRBJ1-6, with 9 bases identical to TRBD1. With 4 bases clipped from V and 9 bases from J, the junction kept 4 bases outside the gene matches. The germline V gene encodes CDR1 ENHRY and CDR2 SYGVKD. The length of the CDR3 is 14 residues. The CDR3 coding sequence is TGTGCCATCAGTGCCGGGACAGGGATTTCACCCCTCCACTTT. It codes for CAISAGTGISPLHF.

This chain joins TRBV6-6 and TRBJ2-1; perhaps TRBD2 as D (6 bases). CDR1 is MNHNY and CDR2 is SVGAGI in the germline V gene (reference sequence). The CDR3 has 15 amino acids. V lost 5 bases and J 6 bases, leaving 17 bases between the germline ends. The CDR3 DNA is TGTGCCAGCAGTAGCCCGACAAGGACTATCAATGAGCAGTTCTTC. It is translated as CASSSPTRTINEQFF.

The gene calls are TRBV2 and TRBJ1-2; 10 bases are shared with TRBD1. The V gene end was trimmed by 3 bases and the J gene end by 5 bases; junction bases not matched to a gene: 3. Germline-derived CDR1 and CDR2 are SNHLY and FYNNEI. The CDR3 totals 14 residues. In DNA, the CDR3 is TGTGCCAGCAGTGACGGACAGGGGGATTATGGCTACACCTTC. It is translated as CASSDGQGDYGYTF.

CDR3 in DNA: TGTGCCAGCAGCTTGGGAGGCAGGGGGGAAATCGGAAACACCATATATTTT. This sequence encodes CASSLGGRGEIGNTIYF. This chain connects TRBV5-8 to TRBJ1-3; 7 nucleotides align to TRBD1. This CDR3 comprises 17 residues. Trimming took 0 bases from V and 4 from J; bases not matched to a gene: 10. In germline, CDR1 is SGHTS, CDR2 YDEGEE.

V usage is TRBV6-5 and J usage is TRBJ2-3, with 11 nucleotides matching TRBD1. The CDR3 extends over 16 amino acids. With V trimmed by 4 bases and J by 1 base, 4 bases remained unmatched. Per the germline V gene, CDR1 is MNHEY and CDR2 is SVGAGI. CDR3 sequence: CASSSGTGGRTDTQYF. DNA of the CDR3: TGTGCCAGCAGTTCCGGGACAGGGGGTCGCACAGATACGCAGTATTTT.

The chain combines TRBV6-1 with TRBJ2-7; TRBD2 matches 8 bases. Trimming cost V 2 bases and J 1 base; bases outside gene matches: 4. In germline, CDR1 is MNHNS, CDR2 SASEGT. The CDR3 spans 15 residues. CDR3 sequence reads: CASSEYGGRSYEQYF. In DNA, the CDR3 is TGTGCCAGCAGTGAATATGGCGGGAGGTCCTACGAGCAGTACTTC.

This chain joins TRBV28 and TRBJ1-1; 10 positions agree with TRBD1. CDR1 is MDHEN and CDR2 is SYDVKM in the germline V gene. The CDR3 length is 15 residues. J lost 0 bases, V lost 5 bases, and 3 bases had no gene match. Here the CDR3 DNA reads TGTGCCAGCAGTCCGACAGGGGGCATGAACACTGAAGCTTTCTTT. Residues: CASSPTGGMNTEAFF. Supplemented by reference TRBV28 and TRBJ1-1, the full variable domain reads DVKVTQSSRYLVKRTGEKVFLECVQDMDHENMFWYRQDPGLGLRLIYFSYDVKMKEKGDIPEGYSVSREKKERFSLILESASTNQTSMYLCASSPTGGMNTEAFFGQGTRLTVV.

This chain links TRBV7-2 with TRBJ2-3; 7 bases are a match to TRBD2. Unmatched junction bases numbered 10, after V lost 4 bases and J lost 6 bases. CDR1 is SGHTA, CDR2 FQGNSA, per germline. This CDR3 spans 15 amino acids. The CDR3 nucleotides read TGTGCCAGCAGCTCCAGACTAGCCGGCGTGGATACGCAGTATTTT. This encodes CASSSRLAGVDTQYF.

The chain has TRBV4-1 and TRBJ1-5, with 12 nucleotides matching TRBD1. This CDR3 comprises 16 residues. The germline CDR1 and CDR2 sequences are MGHRA and YSYEKL. V was clipped by 0 bases and J by 6 bases; unmatched bases: 3. The CDR3 DNA follows: TGCGCCAGCAGCCAAGATTGGGGACAGGGGGCTCAGCCCCAGCATTTT. Amino acids: CASSQDWGQGAQPQHF.